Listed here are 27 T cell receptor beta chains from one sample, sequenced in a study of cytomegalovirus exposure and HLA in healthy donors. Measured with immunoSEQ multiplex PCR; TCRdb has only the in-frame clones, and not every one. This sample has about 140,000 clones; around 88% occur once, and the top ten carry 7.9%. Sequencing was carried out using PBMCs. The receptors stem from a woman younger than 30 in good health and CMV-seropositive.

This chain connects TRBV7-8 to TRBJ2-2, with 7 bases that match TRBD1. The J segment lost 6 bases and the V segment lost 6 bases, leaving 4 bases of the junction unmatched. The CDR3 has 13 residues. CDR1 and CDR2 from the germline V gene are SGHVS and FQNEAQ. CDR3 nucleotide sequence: TGTGCCAGCAGAAAAACAGGGGCCGGGGAGCTGTTTTTT. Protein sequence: CASRKTGAGELFF.

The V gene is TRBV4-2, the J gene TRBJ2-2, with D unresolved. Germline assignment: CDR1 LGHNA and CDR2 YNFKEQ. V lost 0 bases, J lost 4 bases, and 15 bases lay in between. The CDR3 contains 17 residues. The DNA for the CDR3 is TGTGCCAGCAGCCAAGAGGTCGGTAGCTCCCCCACCGGGGAGCTGTTTTTT. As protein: CASSQEVGSSPTGELFF.

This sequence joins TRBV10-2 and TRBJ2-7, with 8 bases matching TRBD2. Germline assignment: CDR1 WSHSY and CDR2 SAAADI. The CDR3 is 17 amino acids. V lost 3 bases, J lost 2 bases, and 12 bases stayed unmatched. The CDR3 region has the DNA TGCGCCAGCAGTGACCCCGGGGTAGCGGGAAAACCCTACGAGCAGTACTTC. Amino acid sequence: CASSDPGVAGKPYEQYF.

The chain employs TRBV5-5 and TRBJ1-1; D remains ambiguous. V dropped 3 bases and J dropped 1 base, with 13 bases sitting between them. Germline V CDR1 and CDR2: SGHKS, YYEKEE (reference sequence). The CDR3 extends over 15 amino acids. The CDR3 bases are TGTGCCAGCAGCTGGGGAGGAGGGTCGAACACTGAAGCTTTCTTT. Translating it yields CASSWGGGSNTEAFF.

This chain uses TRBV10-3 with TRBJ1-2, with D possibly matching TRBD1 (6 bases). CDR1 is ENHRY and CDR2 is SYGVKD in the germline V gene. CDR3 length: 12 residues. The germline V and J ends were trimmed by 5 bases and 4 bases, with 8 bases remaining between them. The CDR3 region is CAISRTAYGYTF. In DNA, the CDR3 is TGTGCCATCAGTAGGACAGCCTATGGCTACACCTTC.

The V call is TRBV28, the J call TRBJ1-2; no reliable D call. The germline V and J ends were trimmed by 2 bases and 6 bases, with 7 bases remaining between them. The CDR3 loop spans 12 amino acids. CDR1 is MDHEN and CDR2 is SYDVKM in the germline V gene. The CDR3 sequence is CASSLVRNGYTF. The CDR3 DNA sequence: TGTGCCAGCAGTTTAGTCAGAAATGGCTACACCTTC.

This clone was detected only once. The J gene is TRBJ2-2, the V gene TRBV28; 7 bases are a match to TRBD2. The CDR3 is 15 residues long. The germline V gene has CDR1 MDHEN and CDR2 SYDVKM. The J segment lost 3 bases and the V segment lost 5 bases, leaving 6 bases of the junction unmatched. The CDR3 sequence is CASSTLLADTGELFF. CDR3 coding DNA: TGTGCCAGCAGTACGCTCCTAGCGGACACCGGGGAGCTGTTTTTT.

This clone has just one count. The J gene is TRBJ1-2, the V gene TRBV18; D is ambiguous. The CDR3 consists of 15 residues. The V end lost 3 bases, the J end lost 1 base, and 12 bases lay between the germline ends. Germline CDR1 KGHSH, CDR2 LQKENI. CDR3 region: CASSPEGSINYGYTF. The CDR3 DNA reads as TGTGCCAGCTCACCTGAGGGATCTATTAACTATGGCTACACCTTC.

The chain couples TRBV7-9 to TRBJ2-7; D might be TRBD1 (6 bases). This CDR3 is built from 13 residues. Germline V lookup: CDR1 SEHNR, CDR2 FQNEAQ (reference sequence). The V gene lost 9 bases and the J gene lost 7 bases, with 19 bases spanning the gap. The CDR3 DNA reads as TGTGCCAGTTCCCAGGGGCCCCGGCTTGAGCAGTACTTC. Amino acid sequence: CASSQGPRLEQYF. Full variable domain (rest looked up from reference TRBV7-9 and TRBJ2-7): DTGVSQNPRHKITKRGQNVTFRCDPISEHNRLYWYRQTLGQGPEFLTYFQNEAQLEKSRLLSDRFSAERPKGSFSTLEIQRTEQGDSAMYLCASSQGPRLEQYFGPGTRLTVT.

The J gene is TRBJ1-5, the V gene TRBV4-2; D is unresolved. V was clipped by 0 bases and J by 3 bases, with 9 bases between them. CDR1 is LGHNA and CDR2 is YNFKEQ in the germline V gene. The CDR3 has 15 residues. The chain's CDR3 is CASSQEGLFNQPQHF. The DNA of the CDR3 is TGTGCCAGCAGCCAAGAAGGACTCTTCAATCAGCCCCAGCATTTT.

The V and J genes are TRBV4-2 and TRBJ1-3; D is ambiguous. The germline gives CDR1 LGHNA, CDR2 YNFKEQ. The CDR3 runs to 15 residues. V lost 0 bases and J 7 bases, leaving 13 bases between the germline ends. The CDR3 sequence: CASSQDTGVQNTIYF. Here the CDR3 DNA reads TGTGCCAGCAGCCAAGATACCGGGGTCCAGAACACCATATATTTT.

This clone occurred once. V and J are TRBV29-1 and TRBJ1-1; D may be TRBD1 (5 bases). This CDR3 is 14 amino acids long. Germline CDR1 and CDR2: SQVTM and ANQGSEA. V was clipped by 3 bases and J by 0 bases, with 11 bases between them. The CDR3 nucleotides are TGCAGCGTTGACCATGACAGCGTGAACACTGAAGCTTTCTTT. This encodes CSVDHDSVNTEAFF. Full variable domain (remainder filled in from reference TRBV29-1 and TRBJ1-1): SAVISQKPSRDICQRGTSLTIQCQVDSQVTMMFWYRQQPGQSLTLIATANQGSEATYESGFVIDKFPISRPNLTFSTLTVSNMSPEDSSIYLCSVDHDSVNTEAFFGQGTRLTVV.

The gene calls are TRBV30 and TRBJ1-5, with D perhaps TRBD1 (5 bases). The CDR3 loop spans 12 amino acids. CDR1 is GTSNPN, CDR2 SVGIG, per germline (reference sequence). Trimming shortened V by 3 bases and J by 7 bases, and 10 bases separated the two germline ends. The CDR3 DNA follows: TGTGCCTGGAGCCCAGGGAACCAGCCCCAGCATTTT. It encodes CAWSPGNQPQHF.

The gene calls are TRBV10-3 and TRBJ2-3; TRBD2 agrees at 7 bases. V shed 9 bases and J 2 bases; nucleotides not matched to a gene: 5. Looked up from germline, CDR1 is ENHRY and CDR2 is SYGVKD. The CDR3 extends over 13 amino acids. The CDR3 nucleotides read TGTGCCATAGAAGCGGGGACCACAGATACGCAGTATTTT. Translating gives CAIEAGTTDTQYF.

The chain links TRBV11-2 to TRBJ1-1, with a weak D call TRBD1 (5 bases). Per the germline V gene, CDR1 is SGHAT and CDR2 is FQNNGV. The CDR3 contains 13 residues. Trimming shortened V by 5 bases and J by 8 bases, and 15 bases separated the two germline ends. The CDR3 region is CASSRNGRVEAFF. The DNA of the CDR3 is TGTGCCAGCAGCCGGAATGGCAGGGTGGAAGCTTTCTTT.

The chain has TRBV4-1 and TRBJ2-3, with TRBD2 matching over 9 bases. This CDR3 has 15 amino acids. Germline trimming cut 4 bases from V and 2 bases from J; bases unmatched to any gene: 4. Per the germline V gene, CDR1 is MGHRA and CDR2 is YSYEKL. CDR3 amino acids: CASSRTSDATDTQYF. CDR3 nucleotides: TGCGCCAGCAGCCGGACTAGCGATGCCACAGATACGCAGTATTTT.

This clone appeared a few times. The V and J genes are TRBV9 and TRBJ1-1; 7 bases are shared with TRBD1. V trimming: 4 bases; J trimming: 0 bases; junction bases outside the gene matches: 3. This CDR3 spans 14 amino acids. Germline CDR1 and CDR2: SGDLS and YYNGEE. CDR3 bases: TGTGCCAGCAGCCCGACAGGGATGAACACTGAAGCTTTCTTT. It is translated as CASSPTGMNTEAFF.

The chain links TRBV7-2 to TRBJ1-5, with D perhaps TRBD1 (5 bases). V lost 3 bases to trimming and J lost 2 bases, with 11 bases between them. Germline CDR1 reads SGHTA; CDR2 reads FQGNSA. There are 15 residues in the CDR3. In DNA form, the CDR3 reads TGTGCCAGCAGCTTGAATGGGGCCGGCAATCAGCCCCAGCATTTT. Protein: CASSLNGAGNQPQHF.

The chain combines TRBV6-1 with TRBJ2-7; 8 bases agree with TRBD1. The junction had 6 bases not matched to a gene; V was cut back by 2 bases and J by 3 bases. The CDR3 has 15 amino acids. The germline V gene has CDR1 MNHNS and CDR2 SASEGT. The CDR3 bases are TGTGCCAGCAGTGAACAGGGGGCGGAAGGCTACGAGCAGTACTTC. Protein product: CASSEQGAEGYEQYF.

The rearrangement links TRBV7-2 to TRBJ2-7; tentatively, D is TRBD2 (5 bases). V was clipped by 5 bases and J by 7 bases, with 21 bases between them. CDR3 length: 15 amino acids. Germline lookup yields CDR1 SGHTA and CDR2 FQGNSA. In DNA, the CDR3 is TGTGCCAGCAGCGCCAGTCCGGACTTCAGGAGGGAGCAGTACTTC. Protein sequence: CASSASPDFRREQYF.

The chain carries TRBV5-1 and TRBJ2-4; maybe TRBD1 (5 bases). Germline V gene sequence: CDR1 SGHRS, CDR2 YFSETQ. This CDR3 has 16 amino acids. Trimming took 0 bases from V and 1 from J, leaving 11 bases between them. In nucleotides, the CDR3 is TGCGCCAGCAGCTTGGTCCCTAAGGGGGCCAAAAACATTCAGTACTTC. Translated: CASSLVPKGAKNIQYF.

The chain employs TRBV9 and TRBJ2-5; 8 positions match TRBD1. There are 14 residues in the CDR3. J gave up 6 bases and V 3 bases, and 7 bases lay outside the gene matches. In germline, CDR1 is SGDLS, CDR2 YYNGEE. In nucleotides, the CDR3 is TGTGCCAGCAGCGGACCAGGACAGGGTCAGACCCAGTACTTC. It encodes CASSGPGQGQTQYF.

CDR3 sequence reads: CASSRDYQYNEQFF. In nucleotides, the CDR3 is TGTGCCAGCAGCCGGGACTACCAATACAATGAGCAGTTCTTC. The rearrangement links TRBV11-2 to TRBJ2-1; TRBD2 matches at 7 bases. J was trimmed by 4 bases and V by 5 bases; bases with no gene match: 5. Germline-derived CDR1 and CDR2 are SGHAT and FQNNGV. The CDR3 spans 14 residues.

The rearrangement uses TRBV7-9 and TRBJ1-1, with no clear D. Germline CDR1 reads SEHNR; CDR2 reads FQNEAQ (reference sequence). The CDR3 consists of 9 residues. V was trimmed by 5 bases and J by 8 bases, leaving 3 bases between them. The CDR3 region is CASSTEAFF. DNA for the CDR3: TGTGCCAGCAGCACAGAAGCTTTCTTT. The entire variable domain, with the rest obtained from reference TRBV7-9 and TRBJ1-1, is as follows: DTGVSQNPRHKITKRGQNVTFRCDPISEHNRLYWYRQTLGQGPEFLTYFQNEAQLEKSRLLSDRFSAERPKGSFSTLEIQRTEQGDSAMYLCASSTEAFFGQGTRLTVV.

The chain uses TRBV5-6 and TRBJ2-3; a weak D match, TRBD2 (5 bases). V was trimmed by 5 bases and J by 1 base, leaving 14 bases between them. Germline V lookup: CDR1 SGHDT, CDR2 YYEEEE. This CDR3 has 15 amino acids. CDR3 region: CASSSLGSGTDTQYF. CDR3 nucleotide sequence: TGTGCCAGCAGTTCACTGGGTAGCGGCACAGATACGCAGTATTTT.

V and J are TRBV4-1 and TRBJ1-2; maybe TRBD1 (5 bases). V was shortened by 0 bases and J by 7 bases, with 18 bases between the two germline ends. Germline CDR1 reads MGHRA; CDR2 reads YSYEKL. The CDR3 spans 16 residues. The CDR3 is CASSQDLAGGMVGYTF. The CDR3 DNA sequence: TGCGCCAGCAGCCAAGATCTCGCGGGGGGGATGGTTGGCTACACCTTC.

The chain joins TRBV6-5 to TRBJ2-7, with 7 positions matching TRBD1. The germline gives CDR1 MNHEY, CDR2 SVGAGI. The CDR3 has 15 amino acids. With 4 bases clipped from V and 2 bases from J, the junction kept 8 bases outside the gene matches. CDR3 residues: CASSSPTGNAYEQYF. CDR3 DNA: TGTGCCAGCAGTTCCCCGACAGGGAATGCCTACGAGCAGTACTTC.